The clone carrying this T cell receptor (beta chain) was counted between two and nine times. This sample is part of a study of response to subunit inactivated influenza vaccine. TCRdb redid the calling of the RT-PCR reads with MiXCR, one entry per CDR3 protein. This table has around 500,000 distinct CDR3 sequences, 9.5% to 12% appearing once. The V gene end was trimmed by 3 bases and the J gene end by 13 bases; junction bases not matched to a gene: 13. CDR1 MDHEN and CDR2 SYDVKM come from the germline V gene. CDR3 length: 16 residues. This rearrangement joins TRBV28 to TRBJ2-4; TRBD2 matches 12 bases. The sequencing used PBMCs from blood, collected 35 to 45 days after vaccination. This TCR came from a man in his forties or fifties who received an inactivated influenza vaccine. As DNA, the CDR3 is TGTGCCAGCAGTTTGGGACTAGCGGGCTCTATAAAGGGGCAGTACTTC. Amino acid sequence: CASSLGLAGSIKGQYF.